Listed below are T cell receptor beta chains from one sample, sequenced in a study of T cells expressing NK-cell markers. TCRdb re-called the 5' RACE reads and shows each CDR3 protein once, DNA omitted. This sample contains around 140,000 distinct CDR3 sequences. What was sequenced was blood T cells: a sorted CD56 or NKG2C T cell subset, CD4+ or CD8+ T cells, or bulk PBMC T cells (not recorded which). Source of these receptors: a man aged 18 to 30 in good health. CDR3s include the opening cysteine and the closing phenylalanine or tryptophan.

TRBJ2-2,TRBV7-2,CASSWTSGVTGELFF
TRBJ2-3,TRBV20-1,CSARDQATPRTDTQYF
TRBJ2-3,TRBV29-1,CSSSDVEATDTQYF
TRBJ2-7,TRBV27,CASSPRPPYEQYF
TRBJ2-3,TRBV3-1,CASSQDRGLAGENTDTQYF
TRBJ2-3,TRBV9,CASSAGGNPDTQYF
TRBJ2-1,TRBV10-3,CAITINPGLAGPSYNEQFF
TRBJ2-3,TRBV4-1,CASSRFFVLDTQYF
TRBJ2-2,TRBV7-6,CASSLGLVGLAGGLNTRELFF
TRBJ2-5,TRBV7-6,CASSLVASGDQETQYF
TRBJ1-5,TRBV28,CASSWGGNNQPQHF
TRBJ2-7,TRBV19,CASSLKGGYYEQYF
TRBJ1-1,TRBV20-1,CSARVQRVGNTEAFF
TRBJ2-1,TRBV7-6,CASSLARGPSYNEQFF
TRBJ2-1,TRBV12-5,CASGSTGVGLAPYNEQFF
TRBJ2-3,TRBV29-1,CSVEVPGSTDTQYF
TRBJ2-5,TRBV29-1,CSVNLGTEYQETQYF
TRBJ1-2,TRBV7-9,CASSTPGQRNYGYTF
TRBJ2-4,TRBV15,CATSRDLVQTLAKNIQYF
TRBJ2-1,TRBV5-1,CASSLARGRALYNEQFF
TRBJ1-1,TRBV7-9,CATEGMNTEAFF
TRBJ2-3,TRBV7-9,CASSPRTSGSTDTQYF
TRBJ2-3,TRBV5-4,CASSARDRGLGTQYF
TRBJ2-1,TRBV12-3/TRBV12-4,CASSGTSGRALSYNEQFF
TRBJ2-1,TRBV5-1,CASSNSGNEQFF
TRBJ2-7,TRBV19,CASSMGSGTGYEQYF
TRBJ2-5,TRBV11-2,CASSLLAGGPETQYF
TRBJ2-1,TRBV27,CASSWDRRNEQFF
TRBJ2-7,TRBV27,CASSFVSGSYEQYF
TRBJ2-7,TRBV7-9,CASSPFGVSYEQYF
TRBJ2-1,TRBV29-1,CSVDRTGIYNEQFF
TRBJ2-1,TRBV7-9,CASSLIPGGPGNEQFF
TRBJ2-5,TRBV19,CASSILGSETQYF
TRBJ2-3,TRBV9,CASSSPRSGGGTDTQYF
TRBJ2-7,TRBV12-3/TRBV12-4,CASSLETLARYEQYF
TRBJ1-1,TRBV7-2,CASSIRASNTEAFF
TRBJ2-1,TRBV6-6,CASIAGNNEQFF
TRBJ2-1,TRBV5-5,CASSLIREGPNEQFF
TRBJ2-7,TRBV4-2,CASRDRGQDEQYF
TRBJ2-2,TRBV4-2,CASNHDSGSAGELFF
TRBJ1-1,TRBV19,CASIPWGDRGHLFTEAFF
TRBJ2-1,TRBV4-2,CASSQGQGLLGDEQFF
TRBJ2-3,TRBV2,CASSREREALPTDTQYF
TRBJ2-6,TRBV12-3/TRBV12-4,CASSLIWSGANVLTF
TRBJ2-3,TRBV7-2,CASSLGRTRSTDTQYF
TRBJ2-1,TRBV11-2,CASSFGVGNEQFF
TRBJ1-5,TRBV20-1,CSVLDRPQPQHF
TRBJ2-3,TRBV7-6,CASRDRTDTQYF